This TCR beta chain was captured by sequencing in a study of control samples from healthy donors and cancer patients (dated by TCRdb to about 2020). Library preparation employed the immunoSEQ multiplex PCR assay. TCRdb's version of the immuneACCESS table is confined to in-frame rearrangements and falls short of the full clone set. An unresolved V gene accounts for under half of the shortfall where checked; the remainder is of unknown origin. For this sample there are around 110,000 clones; over 90% appear just once. The ten largest clones represent 2% to 3% of the sample. Measured from the cysteine to the phenylalanine, the CDR3 is 16 residues long. The DNA shown is the 48-base CDR3, in frame from base 1. Looking up the germline V gene (reference sequence) yields CDR1 LGHDT and CDR2 YNNKEL. The V end gives up 0 bases and the J end 7 bases, leaving 6 bases in the junction not matched to a gene. To note about this clone: No cognate antigen has been identified for it. Base qualities are missing; no much larger clone stands one base away.

The clonotype was recovered from a man aged 25-45 years in good health. The chain employs TRBV3-1 (or the pseudogene TRBV3-2) and TRBJ2-1; 10 bases in between match TRBD2. The sequencing input was blood. The CDR3 here reads CASSQDKRGGSNEQFF. In nucleotides, the sequence is TGTGCCAGCAGCCAAGACAAGCGGGGGGGCTCTAATGAGCAGTTCTTC.